The present entry profiles one T cell receptor (beta chain) with its context. This sample stems from a study of CD8 T cells in Susac syndrome. Roughly 0.45 to 1 ug RNA was reverse transcribed with random hexamers. TCRdb called the immunoSEQ multiplex PCR reads again in MiXCR, with one record for every CDR3 protein. Here the sample spans around 200,000 distinct CDR3 sequences, approximately 94% being singletons. The V and J ends lost 0 bases and 9 bases, in that order; junction bases with no gene match: 16. CDR3 length: 18 residues. Germline-derived CDR1 and CDR2 are DFQATT and SNEGSKA (reference sequence).

This clonotype originated in a human donor with Susac syndrome. The sequencing input was CD4+ T cells from PBMCs. The chain couples TRBV20-1 to TRBJ2-3, with 12 bases lining up with TRBD2. The CDR3 DNA is TGCAGTGCTAGAGATGAGGTGGCCGGACTAGCGGGGAGTAACACGCAGTATTTT. Its translation is CSARDEVAGLAGSNTQYF.